These 6 T cell receptor beta chains were all obtained from the same sample, sequenced in a study of blood T cell repertoires in COVID-19. Repertoires were generated with immunoSEQ multiplex PCR, while TCRdb's copy carries only in-frame clones and drops some. The sample has over 110,000 clones; approximately 85% are singletons. Sequencing input: peripheral blood. The receptors stem from a man between 65 and 85 years old with acute or convalescent COVID-19.

The V call is TRBV28, the J call TRBJ2-1, with D possibly matching TRBD2 (7 bases). This CDR3 is 15 amino acids long. CDR1 is MDHEN, CDR2 SYDVKM, per germline. With 7 bases removed from V and 4 bases from J, the gap between germline ends came to 17 bases. In nucleotides, the CDR3 is TGTGCCAGCACCCGATCGGGGGGCGCTTACAATGAGCAGTTCTTC. Translating it yields CASTRSGGAYNEQFF.

The chain combines TRBV6-1 with TRBJ1-4, with TRBD1 matching over 7 bases. Germline V gene lookup returns CDR1 MNHNS and CDR2 SASEGT. CDR3 size: 15 residues. The ends lost 1 base at V and 7 bases at J; junction bases unmatched: 6. Here the CDR3 reads CASSEVLGGSEKLFF. CDR3 nucleotides: TGTGCCAGCAGTGAAGTGTTAGGGGGCAGTGAAAAACTGTTTTTT.

To note about this clone: As the CDR3 is not closed by the conserved phenylalanine or tryptophan, this likely results from a read error. The limits of the CDR3 on the DNA are not certain, so only TCRdb's listed CDR3 is given. The V gene is TRBV23-1, the J gene TRBJ2-7; the table's D call TRBD2 went unverified against the DNA. TRBV23-1 is sorted into the ORF group, with uncertain function. With termini counted, the CDR3 has 12 amino acids. CDR3 protein: CASSQTKTPRAG.

This clone was seen more than once but under ten times. The V call is TRBV25-1, the J call TRBJ1-6, with 10 bases aligning to TRBD1. There are 15 residues in the CDR3. CDR1 and CDR2 from the germline V gene are MGHDK and SYGVNS. Germline trimming cut 3 bases from V and 6 bases from J; bases unmatched to any gene: 2. CDR3 DNA sequence: TGTGCCAGCAGTGAGGGACAGGGGAGTAATTCACCCCTCCACTTT. As protein: CASSEGQGSNSPLHF.

J is TRBJ2-5 and V is TRBV6-5; TRBD2 might be the D (5 bases). V gave up 2 bases and J gave up 4 bases, with 14 bases separating them. The CDR3 length is 15 residues. Germline V gene lookup returns CDR1 MNHEY and CDR2 SVGAGI. The CDR3 DNA reads TGTGCCAGCAGTTACGATCCGGGTCGGGGAGAGACCCAGTACTTC. Translated, it gives CASSYDPGRGETQYF.

The rearrangement links TRBV6-6 to TRBJ2-5; a weak D match, TRBD2 (6 bases). This CDR3 is 15 amino acids long. With 6 bases removed from V and 4 bases from J, the gap between germline ends came to 18 bases. Germline CDR1 is MNHNY and CDR2 is SVGAGI (reference sequence). The CDR3 DNA is TGTGCCAGCAGCGAACGGGACGGAGCGGGAGAGACCCAGTACTTC. As protein: CASSERDGAGETQYF.